The 10 T cell receptor beta chains presented below share a single source sample, sequenced in a study of Ad26.COV2.S vaccination and SARS-CoV-2 variants. Sequenced by immunoSEQ multiplex PCR; TCRdb stores in-frame clones only, minus some. The data contain some 300,000 clones, around 85% of them seen just once; the ten biggest clones take up around 2.2%. Treatment noted: 19 received Ad26.COV2.S at low or high dose, single or two shots; roughly five received placebo; per-sample allocation not given. Material that was analyzed had been drawn on day 63 after the first vaccine or placebo injection. The sequenced sample was peripheral blood, obtained in a trial of Ad26.COV2.S vaccine versus placebo. These receptors were taken from a person between 18 and 59 years old who received the Ad26.COV2.S COVID-19 vaccine or a placebo.

The chain links TRBV6-4 to TRBJ1-1, with 7 bases matching TRBD1. The CDR3 covers 15 residues. Germline CDR1 MRHNA, CDR2 SNTAGT. The trim removed 6 bases at V and 5 bases at J, leaving 12 bases unmatched. The CDR3 reads CASSLTTGAGTEAFF. The DNA for the CDR3 is TGTGCCAGCAGCCTTACTACAGGGGCGGGTACTGAAGCTTTCTTT.

V and J are TRBV10-3 and TRBJ1-6, with 10 bases matching TRBD1. V lost 3 bases, J lost 2 bases, and 10 bases stayed unmatched. CDR1 is ENHRY, CDR2 SYGVKD, per germline. CDR3 length equals 19 residues. As DNA, the CDR3 is TGTGCCATCAGTGATTCTTCGGGACAGGGGTTTACCTATAATTCACCCCTCCACTTT. Protein sequence: CAISDSSGQGFTYNSPLHF.

This clone was seen a few times. The rearrangement uses TRBV6-6 and TRBJ2-2; D remains ambiguous. Germline loops: CDR1 MNHNY, CDR2 SVGAGI (reference sequence). The CDR3 length is 13 residues. Trimming left V 11 bases short and J 1 base short, with 11 bases between. CDR3 nucleotides: TGTGCCGGATCAACAGAGAACACCGGGGAGCTGTTTTTT. Translating it yields CAGSTENTGELFF.

The CDR3 here is CASSYADSTGYTF. CDR3 nucleotides: TGCGCCAGCAGCTATGCGGACAGCACAGGCTACACCTTC. This rearrangement joins TRBV5-1 to TRBJ1-2; perhaps TRBD1 as D (6 bases). Germline CDR1 is SGHRS and CDR2 is YFSETQ. The V and J ends lost 3 bases and 8 bases respectively, with 14 bases between them. The CDR3 totals 13 residues.

CDR3 DNA: TGTGCCAGCAGTTTTCCCCCCATAAATCAGCCCCAGCATTTT. Protein: CASSFPPINQPQHF. The chain recombines TRBV28 with TRBJ1-5; D remains ambiguous. V lost 3 bases and J 4 bases, leaving 10 bases between the germline ends. Germline loops: CDR1 MDHEN, CDR2 SYDVKM. The CDR3 is 14 amino acids.

A remark on this clone: The junction differs from germline at one of its ends, possibly a read error. The V gene is TRBV3-1 (or the pseudogene TRBV3-2), the J gene TRBJ2-1; a weak D match, TRBD2 (6 bases). The germline CDR1 and CDR2 sequences are LGHDT and YNNKEL (reference sequence). The CDR3 length is 12 residues. This CDR3 is CASSQRDSSTVF. CDR3 nucleotide sequence: TGTGCCAGCAGCCAGCGGGACTCGTCTACGGTCTTC.

J is TRBJ1-5 and V is TRBV5-3; D is unclear. TRBV5-3 is filed as an ORF, its function uncertain. The CDR3 is 13 residues long. V was pared by 0 bases and J by 8 bases, with 9 bases between. CDR3 coding DNA: TGTGCCAGAAGCTTGGGGGTCTTGGAGCCCCAGCATTTT. This translates into CARSLGVLEPQHF.

The chain employs TRBV7-9 and TRBJ2-7; D perhaps matches TRBD2 (7 bases). The CDR3 spans 12 residues. V lost 5 bases and J 6 bases, leaving 11 bases between the germline ends. CDR1 SEHNR and CDR2 FQNEAQ come from the germline V gene (reference sequence). CDR3 sequence (DNA): TGTGCCAGCAGCGAGGGGGGGACCGAGCAGTACTTC. This sequence encodes CASSEGGTEQYF. The full variable domain, rest sourced from reference TRBV7-9 and TRBJ2-7, is DTGVSQNPRHKITKRGQNVTFRCDPISEHNRLYWYRQTLGQGPEFLTYFQNEAQLEKSRLLSDRFSAERPKGSFSTLEIQRTEQGDSAMYLCASSEGGTEQYFGPGTRLTVT.

In nucleotides, the CDR3 is TGTGCCAGCGGGGATCATGGTTCACCCCTCCACTTT. The encoded protein is CASGDHGSPLHF. V and J are TRBV25-1 and TRBJ1-6; D gene ambiguous. V was shortened by 8 bases and J by 9 bases, with 11 bases between the two germline ends. Germline values: CDR1 MGHDK, CDR2 SYGVNS. The CDR3 spans 12 residues. Combining the CDR3 with reference TRBV25-1 and TRBJ1-6 gives the whole variable domain EADIYQTPRYLVIGTGKKITLECSQTMGHDKMYWYQQDPGMELHLIHYSYGVNSTEKGDLSSESTVSRIRTEHFPLTLESARPSHTSQYLCASGDHGSPLHFGNGTRLTVT.

The chain combines TRBV7-8 with TRBJ1-5; possibly TRBD1 for D (5 bases). The ends were cut back, 11 bases at V and 4 bases at J, with 12 bases in the middle. The CDR3 has 12 residues. Germline V gives CDR1 SGHVS, CDR2 FQNEAQ. Here the CDR3 DNA reads TGTGCCGTGGGGCATTCGAATCAGCCCCAGCATTTT. Translation gives CAVGHSNQPQHF.